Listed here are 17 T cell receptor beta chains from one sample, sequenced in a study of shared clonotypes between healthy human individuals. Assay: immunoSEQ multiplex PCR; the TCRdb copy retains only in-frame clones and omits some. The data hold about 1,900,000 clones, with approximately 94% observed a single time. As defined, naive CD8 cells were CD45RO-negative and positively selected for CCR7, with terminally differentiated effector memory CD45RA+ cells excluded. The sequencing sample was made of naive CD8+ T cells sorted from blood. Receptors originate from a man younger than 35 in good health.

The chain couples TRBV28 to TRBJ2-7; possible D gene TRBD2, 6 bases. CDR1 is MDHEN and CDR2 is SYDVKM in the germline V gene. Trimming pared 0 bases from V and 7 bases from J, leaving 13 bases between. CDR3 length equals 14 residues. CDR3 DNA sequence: TGTGCCAGCAGTTTATGGGGACTCTCGGGGGAGCAGTACTTC. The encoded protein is CASSLWGLSGEQYF.

CDR3 nucleotides: TGTGCCAGCAGTCTACCCGGGATACAATCCATCGCGCCCTACGAGCAGTACTTC. Its protein product is CASSLPGIQSIAPYEQYF. V is TRBV28 and J is TRBJ2-7, with D possibly TRBD2 on 5 matching bases. V was trimmed by 5 bases and J by 2 bases, leaving 25 bases between them. This CDR3 region has 18 residues. Germline values: CDR1 MDHEN, CDR2 SYDVKM.

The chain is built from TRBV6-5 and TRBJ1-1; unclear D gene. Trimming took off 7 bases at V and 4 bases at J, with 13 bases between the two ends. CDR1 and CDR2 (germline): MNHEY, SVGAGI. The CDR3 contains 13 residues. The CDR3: CASNPGGFTEAFF. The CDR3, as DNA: TGTGCCAGCAACCCGGGAGGTTTCACTGAAGCTTTCTTT.

The CDR3 protein is CASSLRTSDEQYF. CDR3 nucleotide sequence: TGTGCCAGCAGCTTAAGGACTAGCGACGAGCAGTACTTC. This chain joins TRBV7-2 and TRBJ2-7; the match to TRBD2 covers 9 bases. Germline assignment: CDR1 SGHTA and CDR2 FQGNSA. CDR3 length: 13 amino acids. J was trimmed by 5 bases and V by 2 bases; bases with no gene match: 1. Filled out from reference TRBV7-2 and TRBJ2-7, the complete variable domain reads GAGVSQSPSNKVTEKGKDVELRCDPISGHTALYWYRQSLGQGLEFLIYFQGNSAPDKSGLPSDRFSAERTGGSVSTLTIQRTQQEDSAVYLCASSLRTSDEQYFGPGTRLTVT.

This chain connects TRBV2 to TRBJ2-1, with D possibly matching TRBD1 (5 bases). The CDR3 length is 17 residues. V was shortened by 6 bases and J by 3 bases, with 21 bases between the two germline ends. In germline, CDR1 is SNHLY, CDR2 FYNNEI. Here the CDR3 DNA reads TGTGCCAGCAGGAGAGGTCCAGGGCTGGAGAACTACAATGAGCAGTTCTTC. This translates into CASRRGPGLENYNEQFF.

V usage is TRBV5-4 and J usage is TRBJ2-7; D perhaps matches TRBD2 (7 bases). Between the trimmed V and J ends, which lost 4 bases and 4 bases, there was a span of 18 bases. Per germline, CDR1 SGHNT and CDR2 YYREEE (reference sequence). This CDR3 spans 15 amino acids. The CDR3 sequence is CASSPTRGGEYEQYF. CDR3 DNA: TGTGCCAGCAGCCCCACGAGGGGGGGGGAATACGAGCAGTACTTC.

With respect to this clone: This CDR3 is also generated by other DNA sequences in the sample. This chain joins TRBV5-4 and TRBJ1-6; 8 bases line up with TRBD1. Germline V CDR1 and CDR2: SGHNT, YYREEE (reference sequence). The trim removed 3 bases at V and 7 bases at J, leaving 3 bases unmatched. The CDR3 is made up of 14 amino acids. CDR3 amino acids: CASSSGQGNSPLHF. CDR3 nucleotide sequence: TGTGCCAGCAGCTCAGGACAGGGAAATTCACCCCTCCACTTT. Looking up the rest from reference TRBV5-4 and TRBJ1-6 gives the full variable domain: ETGVTQSPTHLIKTRGQQVTLRCSSQSGHNTVSWYQQALGQGPQFIFQYYREEENGRGNFPPRFSGLQFPNYSSELNVNALELDDSALYLCASSSGQGNSPLHFGNGTRLTVT.

The CDR3 DNA is TGTGCCAGCAGCTGGAGGGAGGTCGGTTTGAATGAGCAGTTCTTC. It is translated as CASSWREVGLNEQFF. The chain carries TRBV7-9 and TRBJ2-1; tentative D call: TRBD2 (6 bases). Looked up from germline, CDR1 is SEHNR and CDR2 is FQNEAQ (reference sequence). Deletions cut 4 bases from V and 7 bases from J, with 17 bases between. The CDR3 runs 15 residues.

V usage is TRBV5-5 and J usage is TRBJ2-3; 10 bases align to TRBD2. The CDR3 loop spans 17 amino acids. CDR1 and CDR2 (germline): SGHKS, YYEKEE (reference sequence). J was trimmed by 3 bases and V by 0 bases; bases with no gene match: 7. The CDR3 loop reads CASSLVASGGRTDTQYF. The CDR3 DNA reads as TGTGCCAGCAGCTTGGTGGCTAGCGGGGGACGAACAGATACGCAGTATTTT.

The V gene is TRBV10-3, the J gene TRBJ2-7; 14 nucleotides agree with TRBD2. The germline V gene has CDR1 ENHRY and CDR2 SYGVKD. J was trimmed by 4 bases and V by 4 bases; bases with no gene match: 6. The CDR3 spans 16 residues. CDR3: CAISGGGLAGEYEQYF. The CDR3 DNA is TGTGCCATCAGTGGGGGGGGACTAGCGGGAGAATACGAGCAGTACTTC.

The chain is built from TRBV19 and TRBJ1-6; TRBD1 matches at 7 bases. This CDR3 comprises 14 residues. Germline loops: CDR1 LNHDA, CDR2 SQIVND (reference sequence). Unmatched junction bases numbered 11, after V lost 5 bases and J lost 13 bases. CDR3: CASSPGQELLPLHF. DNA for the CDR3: TGTGCCAGTAGTCCCGGACAGGAGTTATTGCCCCTCCACTTT.

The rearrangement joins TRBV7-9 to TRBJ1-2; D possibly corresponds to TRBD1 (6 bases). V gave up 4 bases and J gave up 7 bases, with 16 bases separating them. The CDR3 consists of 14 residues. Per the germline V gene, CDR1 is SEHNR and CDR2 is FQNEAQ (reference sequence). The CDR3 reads CASSSGAASGGYTF. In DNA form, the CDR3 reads TGTGCCAGCAGCTCGGGGGCAGCCTCCGGTGGCTACACCTTC. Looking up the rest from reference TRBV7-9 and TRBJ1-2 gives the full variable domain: DTGVSQNPRHKITKRGQNVTFRCDPISEHNRLYWYRQTLGQGPEFLTYFQNEAQLEKSRLLSDRFSAERPKGSFSTLEIQRTEQGDSAMYLCASSSGAASGGYTFGSGTRLTVV.

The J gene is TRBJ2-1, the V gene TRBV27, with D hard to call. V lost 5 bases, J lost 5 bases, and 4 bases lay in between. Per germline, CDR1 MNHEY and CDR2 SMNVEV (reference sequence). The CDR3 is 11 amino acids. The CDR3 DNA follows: TGTGCCAGCAGTGACCACAATGAGCAGTTCTTC. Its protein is CASSDHNEQFF.

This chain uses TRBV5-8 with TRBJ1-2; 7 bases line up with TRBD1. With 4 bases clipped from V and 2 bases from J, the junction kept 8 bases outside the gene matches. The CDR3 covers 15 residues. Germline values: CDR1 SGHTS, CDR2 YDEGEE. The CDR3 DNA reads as TGTGCCAGCAGCCGGAGGACAGGTCTAAACTATGGCTACACCTTC. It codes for CASSRRTGLNYGYTF.

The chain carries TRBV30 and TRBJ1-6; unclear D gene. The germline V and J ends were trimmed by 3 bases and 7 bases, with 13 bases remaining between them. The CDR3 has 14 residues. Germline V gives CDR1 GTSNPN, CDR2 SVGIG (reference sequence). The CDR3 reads CAWRPGEHNSPLHF. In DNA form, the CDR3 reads TGTGCCTGGAGACCAGGAGAGCACAATTCACCCCTCCACTTT.

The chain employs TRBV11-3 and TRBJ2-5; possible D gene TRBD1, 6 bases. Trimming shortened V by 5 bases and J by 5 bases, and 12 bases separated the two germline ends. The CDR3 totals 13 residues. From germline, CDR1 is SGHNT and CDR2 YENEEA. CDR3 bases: TGTGCCAGCAGCCAGGGGATTTTGGAGACCCAGTACTTC. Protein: CASSQGILETQYF.

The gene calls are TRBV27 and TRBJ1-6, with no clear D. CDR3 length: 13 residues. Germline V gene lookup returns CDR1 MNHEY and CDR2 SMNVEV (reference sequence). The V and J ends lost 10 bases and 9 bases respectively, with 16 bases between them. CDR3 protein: CATQGWSGSPLHF. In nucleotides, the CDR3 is TGTGCCACCCAAGGTTGGAGCGGTTCACCCCTCCACTTT.